This section outlines one TCR beta chain sequence together with its context. Its antigen is as yet unknown. The sample comes from a study of T cell responses to AZD1222 COVID-19 vaccine. Findings and caveats of the study: Donors were chiefly white British, with a greater number of females, and clonal diversity was perhaps underestimated. At 160-218 and 743-854, vaccine-associated CD4 TCRs were dominant, and they spanned spike. Compared with day 0, the breadth and depth of the Spike-specific TCR repertoire rose significantly after two doses of AZD1222.

Repertoires were generated with immunoSEQ multiplex PCR, while TCRdb's copy carries only in-frame clones and drops some. The data contain 150,000 to 200,000 clones, roughly 92% of them seen just once; the ten biggest clones take up over 9.5%. Germline V gene data show CDR1 as GTSNPN and CDR2 as SVGIG (reference sequence). The CDR3 spans 13 residues. V lost 7 bases, J lost 4 bases, and 10 bases stayed unmatched. This sequence joins TRBV30 and TRBJ2-7; 7 bases align to TRBD2. The sequence was collected from an adult in good health. Specimen: peripheral blood, collected on day 0 of AZD1222 vaccination. CDR3 in amino acids: CASERDYSYEQYF. CDR3 bases: TGTGCCTCCGAGCGGGACTACTCTTACGAGCAGTACTTC.